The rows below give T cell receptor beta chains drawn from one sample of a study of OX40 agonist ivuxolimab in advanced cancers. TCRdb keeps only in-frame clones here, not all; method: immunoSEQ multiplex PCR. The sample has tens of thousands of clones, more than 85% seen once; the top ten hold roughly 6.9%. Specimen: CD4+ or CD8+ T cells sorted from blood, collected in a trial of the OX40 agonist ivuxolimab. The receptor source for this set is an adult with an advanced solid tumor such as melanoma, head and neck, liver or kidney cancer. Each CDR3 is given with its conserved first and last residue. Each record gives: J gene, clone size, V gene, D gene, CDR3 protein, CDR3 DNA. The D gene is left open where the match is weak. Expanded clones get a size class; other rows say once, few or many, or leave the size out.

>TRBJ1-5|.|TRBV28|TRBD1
CASSPGGGPQHF
TGTGCCAGCAGTCCAGGGGGTGGACCCCAGCATTTT
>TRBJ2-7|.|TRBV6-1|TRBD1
CASSSRDRAYEQYF
TGTGCCAGCAGTAGCCGGGACAGGGCCTACGAGCAGTACTTC
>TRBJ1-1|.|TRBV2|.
CASRGVGGRGEAFF
TGTGCCAGCAGGGGGGTAGGGGGAAGGGGTGAAGCTTTCTTT
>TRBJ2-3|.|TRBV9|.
CASSVGTPQGTQYF
TGTGCCAGCAGCGTAGGTACACCACAGGGAACGCAGTATTTT
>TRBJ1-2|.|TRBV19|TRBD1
CASSGRQGAGGYTF
TGTGCCAGTAGTGGAAGACAGGGGGCCGGTGGCTACACCTTC
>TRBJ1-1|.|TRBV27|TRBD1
CASSSTGGAEEAFF
TGTGCCAGCAGTTCGACAGGGGGGGCCGAAGAAGCTTTCTTT
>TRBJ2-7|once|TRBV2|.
CASRDDSLTYEQYF
TGTGCCAGCAGAGATGACAGTCTGACCTACGAGCAGTACTTC
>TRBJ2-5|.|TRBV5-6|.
CASSTYGETQYF
TGTGCCAGCAGCACCTATGGGGAGACCCAGTACTTC
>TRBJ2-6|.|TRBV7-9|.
CASSQKGSGANVLTF
TGTGCCAGCAGCCAGAAGGGCTCTGGGGCCAACGTCCTGACTTTC
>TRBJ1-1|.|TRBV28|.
CASSLPGQSNTEAFF
TGTGCCAGCAGTCTACCGGGACAATCGAACACTGAAGCTTTCTTT
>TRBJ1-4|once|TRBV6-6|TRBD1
CASSYRTGLEKLFF
TGTGCCAGCAGTTACCGGACAGGGCTTGAAAAACTGTTTTTT
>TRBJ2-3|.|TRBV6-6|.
CASSYPFEGDTQYF
TGTGCCAGCAGCTACCCCTTCGAGGGAGATACGCAGTATTTT
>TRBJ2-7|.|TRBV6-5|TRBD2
CASSPTSGGTYEQYF
TGTGCCAGCAGTCCCACTAGCGGGGGGACCTACGAGCAGTACTTC
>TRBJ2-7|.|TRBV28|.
CASRKRGGAGSYEQYF
TGTGCCAGCAGGAAAAGAGGGGGGGCAGGCTCCTACGAGCAGTACTTC
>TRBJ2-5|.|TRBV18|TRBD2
CASSPLPGGPLRNQETQYF
TGTGCCAGCTCACCACTCCCGGGAGGGCCTCTCCGGAATCAAGAGACCCAGTACTTC
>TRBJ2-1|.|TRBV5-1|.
CASSLAEGAGYNEQFF
TGCGCCAGCAGCTTGGCCGAGGGGGCGGGGTACAATGAGCAGTTCTTC
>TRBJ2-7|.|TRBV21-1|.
CASSGLGSHEQYF
TGTGCCAGCAGCGGCCTTGGGTCCCACGAGCAGTACTTC
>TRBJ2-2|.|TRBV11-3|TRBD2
CASSTPGGLRTGELFF
TGTGCCAGCAGCACCCCGGGAGGCCTCAGGACCGGGGAGCTGTTTTTT
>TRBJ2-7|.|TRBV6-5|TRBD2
CASSYASSGRVYEQYF
TGTGCCAGCAGTTACGCTTCGTCAGGGAGGGTCTACGAGCAGTACTTC
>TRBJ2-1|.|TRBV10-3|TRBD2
CATSSGPSSYNEQFF
TGTGCCACCTCTAGCGGGCCCAGCTCCTACAATGAGCAGTTCTTC
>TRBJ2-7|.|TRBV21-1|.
CASSKGSAESSYEQYF
TGTGCCAGCAGCAAAGGGTCGGCGGAGTCTTCCTACGAGCAGTACTTC
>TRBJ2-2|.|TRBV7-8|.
CASSLPGDTGELFF
TGTGCCAGCAGCCTACCGGGAGACACCGGGGAGCTGTTTTTT
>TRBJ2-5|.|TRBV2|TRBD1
CASRGQGLSRETQYF
TGTGCCAGCAGAGGACAGGGTTTAAGTCGGGAGACCCAGTACTTC
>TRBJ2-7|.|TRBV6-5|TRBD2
CASEGRWAGGYEQYF
TGTGCCAGCGAAGGCCGATGGGCGGGAGGCTACGAGCAGTACTTC
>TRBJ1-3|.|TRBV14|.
CASSQVINTIYF
TGTGCCAGCAGCCAAGTAATCAACACCATATATTTT
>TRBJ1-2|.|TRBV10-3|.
CATIQVSGYGYTF
TGTGCCACCATACAGGTCTCAGGCTATGGCTACACCTTC
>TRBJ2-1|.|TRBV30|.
CAWSRLEIKQFF
TGTGCCTGGAGTCGGCTAGAAATAAAGCAGTTCTTC
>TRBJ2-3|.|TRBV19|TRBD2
CASKLAGVSGTDTQYF
TGTGCCAGTAAACTAGCGGGAGTGTCCGGCACAGATACGCAGTATTTT
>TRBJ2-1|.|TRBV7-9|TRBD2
CASSLSGAYNEQFF
TGTGCCAGCAGCTTAAGCGGGGCCTACAATGAGCAGTTCTTC
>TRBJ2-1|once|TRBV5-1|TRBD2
CASSSVTSGSWGEQFF
TGCGCCAGCAGCTCGGTAACTAGCGGGAGTTGGGGTGAGCAGTTCTTC
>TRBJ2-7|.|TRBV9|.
CASSVAGSSEQYF
TGTGCCAGCAGCGTAGCCGGCAGCTCCGAGCAGTACTTC
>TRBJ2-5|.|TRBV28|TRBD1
CASSNRDRGTWVVETQYF
TGTGCCAGCTCAAACCGGGACAGGGGAACATGGGTTGTGGAGACCCAGTACTTC
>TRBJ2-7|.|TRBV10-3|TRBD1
CASCPGQMDTYEQYF
TGTGCCAGCTGTCCGGGACAGATGGACACCTACGAGCAGTACTTC
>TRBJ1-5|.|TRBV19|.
CASSIRGVDNQPQHF
TGTGCCAGTAGTATAAGAGGGGTTGACAATCAGCCCCAGCATTTT
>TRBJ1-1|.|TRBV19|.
CASSIRGIMNTEAFF
TGTGCCAGTAGTATCCGGGGAATCATGAACACTGAAGCTTTCTTT
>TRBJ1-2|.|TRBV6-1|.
CASRPGGRGYTF
TGTGCCAGCAGGCCGGGGGGACGTGGCTACACCTTC
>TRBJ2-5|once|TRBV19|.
CASSIGWGETQYF
TGTGCCAGTAGTATCGGGTGGGGGGAGACCCAGTACTTC
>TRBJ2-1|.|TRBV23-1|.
CASSQRQRISYNEQFF
TGCGCCAGCAGTCAGCGGCAGCGGATTTCCTACAATGAGCAGTTCTTC
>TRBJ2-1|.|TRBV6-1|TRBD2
CASMGTSFLGEQFF
TGTGCCAGCATGGGGACTAGTTTTCTAGGTGAGCAGTTCTTC
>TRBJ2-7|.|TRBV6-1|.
CASSEHSEKTSEQYF
TGTGCCAGCAGTGAGCACAGTGAAAAAACTTCCGAGCAGTACTTC
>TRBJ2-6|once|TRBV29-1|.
CSVFLQNSGANVLTF
TGCAGCGTTTTCCTACAGAACTCTGGGGCCAACGTCCTGACTTTC
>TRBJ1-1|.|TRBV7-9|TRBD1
CASSLPGQGTEAFF
TGTGCCAGCAGCTTACCCGGACAGGGCACTGAAGCTTTCTTT
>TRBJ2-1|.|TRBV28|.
CASTPGVGDEQFF
TGTGCCAGCACCCCAGGGGTCGGGGATGAGCAGTTCTTC
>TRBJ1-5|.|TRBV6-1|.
CASSENFGNQPQHF
TGTGCCAGCAGTGAGAACTTTGGGAATCAGCCCCAGCATTTT
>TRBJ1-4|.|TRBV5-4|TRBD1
CASSSLTGLNEKLFF
TGTGCCAGCAGCTCTTTGACAGGGCTCAATGAAAAACTGTTTTTT
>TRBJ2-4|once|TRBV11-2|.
CASSLGVEDIQYF
TGTGCCAGCAGCTTAGGGGTCGAGGACATTCAGTACTTC
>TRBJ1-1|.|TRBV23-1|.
CASSQGPLLVNTEAFF
TGCGCCAGCAGTCAGGGGCCATTGCTTGTGAACACTGAAGCTTTCTTT
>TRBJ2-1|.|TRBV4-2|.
CASSQDLGLSSYNEQFF
TGTGCCAGCAGCCAAGATCTTGGCCTGAGCTCCTACAATGAGCAGTTCTTC
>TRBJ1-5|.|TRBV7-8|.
CASSPRRGFGGINQPQHF
TGTGCCAGCAGTCCGAGACGGGGGTTTGGGGGGATTAATCAGCCCCAGCATTTT
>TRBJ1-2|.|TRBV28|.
CASNPTGFALSAGYTF
TGTGCCAGCAACCCAACGGGGTTTGCCCTCTCGGCTGGCTACACCTTC
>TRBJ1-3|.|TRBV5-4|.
CASSLDPGASGNTIYF
TGTGCCAGCAGCTTGGATCCGGGGGCGTCGGGAAACACCATATATTTT
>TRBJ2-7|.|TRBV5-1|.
CASSRDRSYEQYF
TGCGCCAGCAGCCGCGACAGGTCCTACGAGCAGTACTTC
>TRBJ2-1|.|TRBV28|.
CASSPGGAGSYNEQFF
TGTGCCAGCAGTCCCGGAGGGGCCGGCTCCTACAATGAGCAGTTCTTC
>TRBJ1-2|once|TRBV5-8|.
CASSFWDYGYTF
TGTGCCAGCAGCTTCTGGGACTATGGCTACACCTTC